This T cell receptor beta chain stems from a study of T cell changes during pregnancy in multiple sclerosis. The CDR3 contains 15 residues. The ends were cut back, 2 bases at V and 7 bases at J, with 15 bases in the middle. Germline V gene sequence: CDR1 SEHNR, CDR2 FQNEAQ (reference sequence). Sequencing used immunoSEQ multiplex PCR; TCRdb keeps in-frame clones, though not all of them. The sample records 45,000 to 70,000 clones, approximately 92% being singletons. The rearrangement links TRBV7-9 to TRBJ1-5; perhaps TRBD1 as D (5 bases). This clonotype was sampled from a female donor with multiple sclerosis, enrolled in a pregnancy study. Sequencing used CD4+ T cells from peripheral blood mononuclear cells, obtained after pregnancy. For the CDR3, the DNA is TGTGCCAGCAGCTTATCACAAGGGGTAGGGCAGCCCCAGCATTTT. Translated: CASSLSQGVGQPQHF.